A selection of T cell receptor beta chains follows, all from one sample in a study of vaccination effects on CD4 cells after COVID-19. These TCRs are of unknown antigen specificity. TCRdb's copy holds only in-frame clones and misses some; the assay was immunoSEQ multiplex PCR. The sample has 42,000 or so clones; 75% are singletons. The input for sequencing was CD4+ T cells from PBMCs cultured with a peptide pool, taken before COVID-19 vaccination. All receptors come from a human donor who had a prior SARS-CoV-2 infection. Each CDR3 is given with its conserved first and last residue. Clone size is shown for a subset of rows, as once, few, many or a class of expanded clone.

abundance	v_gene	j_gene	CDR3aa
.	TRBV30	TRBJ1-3	CAWSFGVSGNTIYF
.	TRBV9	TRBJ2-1	CASTVGDYTYNEQFF
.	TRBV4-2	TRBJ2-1	CASSQVASGSTDEQFF
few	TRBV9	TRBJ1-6	CASSVQPNNSPLHF
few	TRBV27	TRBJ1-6	CASSRDRNSSPLHF
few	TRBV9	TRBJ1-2	CASSPRGTPYGYTF
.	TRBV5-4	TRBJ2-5	CASRSTAQETQYF
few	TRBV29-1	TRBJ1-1	CSVEGGQGATEAFF
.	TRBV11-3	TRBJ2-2	CASSLGPNTGELFF
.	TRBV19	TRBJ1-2	CASIQDGMVGYTF
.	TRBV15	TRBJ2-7	CATSSAWGRSEQYF
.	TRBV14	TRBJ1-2	CASSRGGFQGYGYTF
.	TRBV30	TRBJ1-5	CAWNPRGRDNQPQHF
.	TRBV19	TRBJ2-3	CASSSGLAGELNTQYF
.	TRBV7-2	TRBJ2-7	CASSRTSGGITYEQYF
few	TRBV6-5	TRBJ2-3	CASSWDSSTDTQYF
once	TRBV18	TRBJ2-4	CASSPKDSLAKNIQYF